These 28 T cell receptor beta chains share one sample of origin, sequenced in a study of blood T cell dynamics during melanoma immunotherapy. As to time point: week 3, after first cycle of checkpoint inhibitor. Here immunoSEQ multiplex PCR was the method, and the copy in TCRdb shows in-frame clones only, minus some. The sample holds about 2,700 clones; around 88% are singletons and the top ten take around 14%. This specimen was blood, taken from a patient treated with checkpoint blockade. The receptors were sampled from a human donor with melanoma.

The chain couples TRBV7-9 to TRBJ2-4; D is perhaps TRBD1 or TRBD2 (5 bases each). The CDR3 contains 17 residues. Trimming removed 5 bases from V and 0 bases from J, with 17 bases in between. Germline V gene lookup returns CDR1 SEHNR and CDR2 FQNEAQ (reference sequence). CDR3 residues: CASSPGPGKIAKNIQYF. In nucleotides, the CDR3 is TGTGCCAGCAGCCCGGGACCAGGAAAAATAGCCAAAAACATTCAGTACTTC.

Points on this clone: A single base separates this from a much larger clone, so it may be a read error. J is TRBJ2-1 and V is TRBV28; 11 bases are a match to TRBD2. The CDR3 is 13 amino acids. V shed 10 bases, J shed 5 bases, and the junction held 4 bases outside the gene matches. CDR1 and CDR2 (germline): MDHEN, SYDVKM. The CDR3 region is CAISGGGNNEQFF. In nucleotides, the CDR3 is TGTGCCATTAGCGGGGGGGGGAACAATGAGCAGTTCTTC.

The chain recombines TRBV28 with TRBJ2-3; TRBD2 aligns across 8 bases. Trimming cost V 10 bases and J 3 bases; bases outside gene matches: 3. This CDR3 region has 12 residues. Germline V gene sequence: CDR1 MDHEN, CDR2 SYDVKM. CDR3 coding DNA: TGTGCCACGGAGCGGGAGACAGATACGCAGTATTTT. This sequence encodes CATERETDTQYF.

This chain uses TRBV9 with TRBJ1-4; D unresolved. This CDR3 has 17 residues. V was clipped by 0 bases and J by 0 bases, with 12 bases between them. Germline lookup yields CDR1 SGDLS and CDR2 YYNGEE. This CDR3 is CASSVGLGRPTNEKLFF. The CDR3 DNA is TGTGCCAGCAGCGTAGGTTTGGGGAGGCCAACTAATGAAAAACTGTTTTTT.

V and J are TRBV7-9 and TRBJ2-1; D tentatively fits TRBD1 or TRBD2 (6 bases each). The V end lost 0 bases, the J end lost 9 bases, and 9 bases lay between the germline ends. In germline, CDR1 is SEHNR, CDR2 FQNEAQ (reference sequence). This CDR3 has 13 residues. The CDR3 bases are TGTGCCAGCAGCTTAGCGGAGGGGGGTGAGCAGTTCTTC. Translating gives CASSLAEGGEQFF.

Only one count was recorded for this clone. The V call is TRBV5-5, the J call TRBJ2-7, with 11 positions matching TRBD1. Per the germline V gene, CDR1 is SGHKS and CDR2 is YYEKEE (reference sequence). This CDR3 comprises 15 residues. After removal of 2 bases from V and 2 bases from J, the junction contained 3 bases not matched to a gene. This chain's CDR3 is CASSFWGQGAYEQYF. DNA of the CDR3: TGTGCCAGCAGCTTCTGGGGACAGGGGGCCTACGAGCAGTACTTC.

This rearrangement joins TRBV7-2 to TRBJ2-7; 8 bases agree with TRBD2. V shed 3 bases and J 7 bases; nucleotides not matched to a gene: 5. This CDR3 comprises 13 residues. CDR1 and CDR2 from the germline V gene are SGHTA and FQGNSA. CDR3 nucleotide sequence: TGTGCCAGCAGCTTGAGCGGGAGTCCTGAGCAGTACTTC. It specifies CASSLSGSPEQYF.

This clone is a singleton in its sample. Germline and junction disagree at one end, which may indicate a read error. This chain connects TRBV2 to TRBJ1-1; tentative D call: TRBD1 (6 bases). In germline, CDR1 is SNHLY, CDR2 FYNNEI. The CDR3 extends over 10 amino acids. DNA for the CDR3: TGTGCCAGCACTGACAGGACACCCTACTTT. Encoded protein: CASTDRTPYF.

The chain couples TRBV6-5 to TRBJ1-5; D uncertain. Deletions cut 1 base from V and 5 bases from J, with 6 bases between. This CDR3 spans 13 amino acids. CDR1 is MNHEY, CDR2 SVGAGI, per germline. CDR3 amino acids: CASSYFEDQPQHF. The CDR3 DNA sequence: TGTGCCAGCAGTTACTTTGAGGATCAGCCCCAGCATTTT.

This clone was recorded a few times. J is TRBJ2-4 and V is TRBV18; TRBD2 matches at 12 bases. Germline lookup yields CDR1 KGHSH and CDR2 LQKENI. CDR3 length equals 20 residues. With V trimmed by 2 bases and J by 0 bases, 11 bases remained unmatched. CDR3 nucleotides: TGTGCCAGCTCACCAGCTAGCGGGAGGGCCAGTCCTCTAGCCAAAAACATTCAGTACTTC. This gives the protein CASSPASGRASPLAKNIQYF.

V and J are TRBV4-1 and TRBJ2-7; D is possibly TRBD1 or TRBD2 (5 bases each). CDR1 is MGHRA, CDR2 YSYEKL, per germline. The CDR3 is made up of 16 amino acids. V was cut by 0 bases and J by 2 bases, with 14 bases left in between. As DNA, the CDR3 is TGCGCCAGCAGCCAAGATGGGACCCGACCCCCCTACGAGCAGTACTTC. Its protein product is CASSQDGTRPPYEQYF.

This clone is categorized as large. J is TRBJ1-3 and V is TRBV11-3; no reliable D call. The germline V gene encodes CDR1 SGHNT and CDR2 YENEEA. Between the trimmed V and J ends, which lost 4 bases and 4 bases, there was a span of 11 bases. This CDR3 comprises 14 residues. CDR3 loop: CASSSTLVGNTIYF. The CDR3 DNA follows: TGTGCCAGCAGCTCCACCCTAGTGGGAAACACCATATATTTT.

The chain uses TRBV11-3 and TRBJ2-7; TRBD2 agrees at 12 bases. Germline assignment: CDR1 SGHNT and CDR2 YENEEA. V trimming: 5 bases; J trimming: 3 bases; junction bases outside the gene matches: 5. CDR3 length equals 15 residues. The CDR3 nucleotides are TGTGCCAGCAGCCCCCGGACTAGCGGGAACTACGAGCAGTACTTC. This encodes CASSPRTSGNYEQYF.

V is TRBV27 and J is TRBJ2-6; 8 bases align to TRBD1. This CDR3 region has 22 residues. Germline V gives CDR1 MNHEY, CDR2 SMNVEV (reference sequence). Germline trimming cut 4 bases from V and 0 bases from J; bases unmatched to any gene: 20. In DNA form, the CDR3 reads TGTGCCAGCAGTTACCGCGCCCCGCTTTCGACAGGGGCGGGCTCTGGGGCCAACGTCCTGACTTTC. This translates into CASSYRAPLSTGAGSGANVLTF.

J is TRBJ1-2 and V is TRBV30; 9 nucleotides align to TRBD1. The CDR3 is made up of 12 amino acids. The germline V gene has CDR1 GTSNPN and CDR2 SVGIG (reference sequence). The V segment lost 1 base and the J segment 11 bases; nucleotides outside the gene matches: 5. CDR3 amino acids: CAWSADRGPYTF. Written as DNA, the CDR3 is TGTGCCTGGAGTGCGGACAGGGGACCGTACACCTTC.

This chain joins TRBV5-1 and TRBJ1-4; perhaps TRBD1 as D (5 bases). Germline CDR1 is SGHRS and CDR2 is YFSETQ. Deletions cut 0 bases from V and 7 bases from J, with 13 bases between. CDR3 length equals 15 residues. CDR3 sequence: CASSLAGTEAEKLFF. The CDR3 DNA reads TGCGCCAGCAGCTTGGCGGGGACTGAGGCTGAAAAACTGTTTTTT.

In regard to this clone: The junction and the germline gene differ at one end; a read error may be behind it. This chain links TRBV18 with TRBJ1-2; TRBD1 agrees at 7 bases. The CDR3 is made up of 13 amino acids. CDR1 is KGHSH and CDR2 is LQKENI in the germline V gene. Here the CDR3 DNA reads TGTGCCAGCTCACCACCAGTTAGGGACAGAGGCTACTTC. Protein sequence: CASSPPVRDRGYF.

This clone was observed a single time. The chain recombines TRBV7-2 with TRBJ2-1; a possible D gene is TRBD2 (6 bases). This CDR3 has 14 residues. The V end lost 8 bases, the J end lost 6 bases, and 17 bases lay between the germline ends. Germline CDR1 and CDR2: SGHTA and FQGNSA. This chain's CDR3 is CASRSGGVANEQFF. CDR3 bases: TGTGCCAGCCGATCCGGGGGAGTCGCCAATGAGCAGTTCTTC.

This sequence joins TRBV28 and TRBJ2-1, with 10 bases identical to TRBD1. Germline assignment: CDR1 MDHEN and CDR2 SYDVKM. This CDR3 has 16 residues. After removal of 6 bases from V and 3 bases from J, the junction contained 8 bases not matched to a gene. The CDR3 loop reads CASSPAGTGDYNEQFF. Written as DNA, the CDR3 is TGTGCCAGCAGCCCTGCCGGGACAGGGGACTACAATGAGCAGTTCTTC.

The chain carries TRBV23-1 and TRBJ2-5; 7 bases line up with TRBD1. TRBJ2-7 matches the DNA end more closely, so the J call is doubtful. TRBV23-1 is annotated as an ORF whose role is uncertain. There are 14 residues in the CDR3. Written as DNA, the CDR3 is TGCGCCCCTAGTACAGGGGAACGGTCCTACGAGCAGTACTTC. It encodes CAPSTGERSYEQYF.

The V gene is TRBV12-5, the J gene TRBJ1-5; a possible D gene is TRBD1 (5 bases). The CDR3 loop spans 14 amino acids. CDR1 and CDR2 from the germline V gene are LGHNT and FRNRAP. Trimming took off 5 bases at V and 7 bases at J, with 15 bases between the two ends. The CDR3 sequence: CASGELGLNQPQHF. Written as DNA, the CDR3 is TGTGCTAGTGGTGAACTGGGACTCAACCAGCCCCAGCATTTT.

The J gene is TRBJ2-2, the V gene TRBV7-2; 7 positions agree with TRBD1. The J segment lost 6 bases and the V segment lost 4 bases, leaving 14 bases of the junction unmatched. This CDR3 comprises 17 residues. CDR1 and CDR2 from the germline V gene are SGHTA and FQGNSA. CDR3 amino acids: CASSSLTGKRVAGELFF. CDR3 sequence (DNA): TGTGCCAGCAGCTCACTGACAGGGAAAAGGGTAGCCGGGGAGCTGTTTTTT.

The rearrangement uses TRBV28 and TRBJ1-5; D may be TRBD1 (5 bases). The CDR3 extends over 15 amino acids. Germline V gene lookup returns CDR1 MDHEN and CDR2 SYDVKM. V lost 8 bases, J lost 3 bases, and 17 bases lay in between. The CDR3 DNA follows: TGTGCCAGCGTCTTGGGGGGTGTACTCAATCAGCCCCAGCATTTT. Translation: CASVLGGVLNQPQHF.

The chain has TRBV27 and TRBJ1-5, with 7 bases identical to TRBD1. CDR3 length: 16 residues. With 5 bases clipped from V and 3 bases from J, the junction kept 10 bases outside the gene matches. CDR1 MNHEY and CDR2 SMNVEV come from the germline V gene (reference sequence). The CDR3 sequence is CASSRRQGAFNQPQHF. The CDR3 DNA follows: TGTGCCAGCAGTCGAAGACAGGGCGCTTTCAATCAGCCCCAGCATTTT.

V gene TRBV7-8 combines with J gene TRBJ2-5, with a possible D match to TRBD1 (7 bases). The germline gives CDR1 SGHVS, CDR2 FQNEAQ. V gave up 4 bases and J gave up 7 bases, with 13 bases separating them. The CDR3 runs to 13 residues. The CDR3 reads CASSSNRGGTQYF. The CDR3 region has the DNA TGTGCCAGCAGCTCCAACAGGGGAGGGACCCAGTACTTC.

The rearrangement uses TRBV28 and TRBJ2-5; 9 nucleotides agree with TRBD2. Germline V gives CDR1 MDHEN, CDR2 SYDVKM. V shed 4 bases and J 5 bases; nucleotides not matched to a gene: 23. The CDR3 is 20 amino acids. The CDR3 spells CASSSRGRALINPFGETQYF. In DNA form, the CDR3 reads TGTGCCAGCAGTTCCCGCGGGAGGGCCCTAATCAACCCCTTCGGGGAGACCCAGTACTTC. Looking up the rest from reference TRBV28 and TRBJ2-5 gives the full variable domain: DVKVTQSSRYLVKRTGEKVFLECVQDMDHENMFWYRQDPGLGLRLIYFSYDVKMKEKGDIPEGYSVSREKKERFSLILESASTNQTSMYLCASSSRGRALINPFGETQYFGPGTRLLVL.

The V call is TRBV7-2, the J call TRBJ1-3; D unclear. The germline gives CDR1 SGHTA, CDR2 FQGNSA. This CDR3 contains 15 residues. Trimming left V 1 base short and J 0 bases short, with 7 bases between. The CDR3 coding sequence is TGTGCCAGCAGCTTAGACCTCAACTCTGGAAACACCATATATTTT. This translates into CASSLDLNSGNTIYF.

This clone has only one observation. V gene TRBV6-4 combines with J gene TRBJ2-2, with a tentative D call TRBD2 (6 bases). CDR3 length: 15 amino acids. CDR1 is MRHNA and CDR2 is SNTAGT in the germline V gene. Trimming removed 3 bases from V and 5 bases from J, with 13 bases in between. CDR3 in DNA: TGTGCCAGCAGTGAAATGGCGGGGTTGACCGGGGAGCTGTTTTTT. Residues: CASSEMAGLTGELFF.